The clone carrying this T cell receptor (beta chain) came up a few times. Its target is unknown. These data are taken from a study of blood T cells in healthy people across ages. Findings of the study overall: Bulk PBMC profiling left naive and antigen-experienced comparisons inconclusive.

The germline V and J ends were trimmed by 2 bases and 3 bases, with 16 bases remaining between them. The CDR3 has 16 residues. Germline CDR1 is SNHLY and CDR2 is FYNNEI. Next came a second PCR, run for about 6 to 12 cycles, which used a sample-barcoded 5' primer along with a J-beta primer mix. One entry per CDR3 protein, called by TCRdb with MiXCR from the 5' RACE reads. The table includes some 1,000,000 distinct CDR3 sequences, almost 25% detected once. The same specimen was also included in a second study, on T cells of mothers and their children. This second report adds: Researchers put all of the extracted RNA into cDNA synthesis, using roughly 1.5 ug per 15 ul. Inherited differences only slightly affect thymic shaping of TCR recombination output.

This TCR was sampled from a girl between 2 and 10 years old in good health. Input material: blood. This chain uses TRBV2 with TRBJ2-5; a weak D match, TRBD2 (6 bases). CDR3 nucleotide sequence: TGTGCCAGCAGTGAAACTTGGGGACTCCCGGAAGAGACCCAGTACTTC. It codes for CASSETWGLPEETQYF.